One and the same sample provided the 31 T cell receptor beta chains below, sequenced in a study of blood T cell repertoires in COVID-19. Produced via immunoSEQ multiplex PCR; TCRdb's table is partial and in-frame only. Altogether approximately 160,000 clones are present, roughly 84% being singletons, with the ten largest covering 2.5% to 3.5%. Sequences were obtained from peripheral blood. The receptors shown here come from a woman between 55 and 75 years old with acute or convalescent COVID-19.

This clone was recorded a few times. In DNA form, the CDR3 reads TGTGCCAGCAGCTTGGCGGCAGGGAGGTCCTATAATTCACCCCTCCACTTT. It specifies CASSLAAGRSYNSPLHF. The chain couples TRBV5-4 to TRBJ1-6; D is perhaps TRBD1 (5 bases). The CDR3 spans 17 residues. CDR1 is SGHNT and CDR2 is YYREEE in the germline V gene (reference sequence). The germline V and J ends were trimmed by 0 bases and 1 base, with 11 bases remaining between them.

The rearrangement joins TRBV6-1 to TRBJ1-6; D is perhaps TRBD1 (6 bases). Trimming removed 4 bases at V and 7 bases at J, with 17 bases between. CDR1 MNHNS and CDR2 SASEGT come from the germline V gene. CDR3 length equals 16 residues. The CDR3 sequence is CASSGETGTPNSPLHF. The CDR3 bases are TGTGCCAGCAGTGGGGAAACCGGGACACCCAATTCACCCCTCCACTTT.

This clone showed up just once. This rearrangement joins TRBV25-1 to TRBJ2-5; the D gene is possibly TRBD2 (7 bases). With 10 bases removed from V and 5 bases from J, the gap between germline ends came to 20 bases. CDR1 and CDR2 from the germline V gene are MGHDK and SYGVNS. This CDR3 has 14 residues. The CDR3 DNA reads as TGTGCCACGGCGGGGGCGGCCTTGGGGGAGACCCAGTACTTC. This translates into CATAGAALGETQYF.

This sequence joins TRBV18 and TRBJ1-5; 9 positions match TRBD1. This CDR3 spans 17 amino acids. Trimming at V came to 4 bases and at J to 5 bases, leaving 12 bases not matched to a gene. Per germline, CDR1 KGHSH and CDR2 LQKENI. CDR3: CASSQGQGWIPDQPQHF. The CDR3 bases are TGTGCCAGCTCACAGGGACAGGGTTGGATTCCCGATCAGCCCCAGCATTTT.

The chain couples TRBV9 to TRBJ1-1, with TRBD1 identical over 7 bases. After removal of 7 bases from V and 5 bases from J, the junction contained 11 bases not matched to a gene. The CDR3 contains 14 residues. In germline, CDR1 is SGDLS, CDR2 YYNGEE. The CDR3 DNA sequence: TGTGCCAGCGCGAGGGGGCCCGTGGGGACTGAAGCTTTCTTT. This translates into CASARGPVGTEAFF.

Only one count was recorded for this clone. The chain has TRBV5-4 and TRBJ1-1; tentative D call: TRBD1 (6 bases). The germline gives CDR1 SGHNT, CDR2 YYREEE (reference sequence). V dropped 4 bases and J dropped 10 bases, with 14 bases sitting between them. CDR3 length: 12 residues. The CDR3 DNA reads TGTGCCAGCAGCCCGGAGGGGGGGCGAGCTTTCTTT. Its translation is CASSPEGGRAFF. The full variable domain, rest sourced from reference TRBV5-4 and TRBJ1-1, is ETGVTQSPTHLIKTRGQQVTLRCSSQSGHNTVSWYQQALGQGPQFIFQYYREEENGRGNFPPRFSGLQFPNYSSELNVNALELDDSALYLCASSPEGGRAFFGQGTRLTVV.

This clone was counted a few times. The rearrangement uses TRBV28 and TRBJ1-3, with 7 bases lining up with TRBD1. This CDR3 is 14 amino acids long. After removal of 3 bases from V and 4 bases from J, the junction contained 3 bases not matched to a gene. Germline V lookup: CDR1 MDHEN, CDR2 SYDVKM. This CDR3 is CASSFLGGGNTIYF. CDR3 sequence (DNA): TGTGCCAGCAGTTTCCTAGGGGGCGGAAACACCATATATTTT.

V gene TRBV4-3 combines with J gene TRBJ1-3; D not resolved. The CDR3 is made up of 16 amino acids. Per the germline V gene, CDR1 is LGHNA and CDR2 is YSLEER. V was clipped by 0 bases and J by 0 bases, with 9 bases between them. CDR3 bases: TGCGCCAGCAGCCAAGATTTGGCCTTCTCTGGAAACACCATATATTTT. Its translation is CASSQDLAFSGNTIYF.

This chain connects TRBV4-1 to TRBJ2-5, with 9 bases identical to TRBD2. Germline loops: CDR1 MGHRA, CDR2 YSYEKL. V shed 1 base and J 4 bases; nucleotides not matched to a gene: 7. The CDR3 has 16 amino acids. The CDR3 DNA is TGCGCCAGCAGCCAAGTGGTGTTGCGGGGGGGAGAGACCCAGTACTTC. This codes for CASSQVVLRGGETQYF.

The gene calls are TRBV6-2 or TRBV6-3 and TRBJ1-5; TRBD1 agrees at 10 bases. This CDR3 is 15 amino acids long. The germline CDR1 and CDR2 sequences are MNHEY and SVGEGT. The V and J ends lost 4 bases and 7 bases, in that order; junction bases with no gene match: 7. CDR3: CASSFWTGGRQPQHF. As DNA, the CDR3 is TGTGCCAGCAGTTTTTGGACAGGGGGAAGGCAGCCCCAGCATTTT.

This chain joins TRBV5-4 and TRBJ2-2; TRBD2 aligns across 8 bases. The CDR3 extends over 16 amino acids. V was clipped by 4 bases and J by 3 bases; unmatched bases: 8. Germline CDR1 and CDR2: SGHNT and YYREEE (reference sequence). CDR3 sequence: CASSGSGGAYTGELFF. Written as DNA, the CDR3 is TGTGCCAGCAGCGGATCCGGGGGGGCGTACACCGGGGAGCTGTTTTTT.

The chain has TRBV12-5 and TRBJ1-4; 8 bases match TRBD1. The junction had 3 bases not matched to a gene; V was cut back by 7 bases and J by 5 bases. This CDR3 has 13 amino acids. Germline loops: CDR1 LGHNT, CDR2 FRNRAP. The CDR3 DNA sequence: TGTGCTAGTGCTCGGGACAGGAATGAAAAACTGTTTTTT. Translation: CASARDRNEKLFF. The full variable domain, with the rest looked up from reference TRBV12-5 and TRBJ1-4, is DARVTQTPRHKVTEMGQEVTMRCQPILGHNTVFWYRQTMMQGLELLAYFRNRAPLDDSGMPKDRFSAEMPDATLATLKIQPSEPRDSAVYFCASARDRNEKLFFGSGTQLSVL.

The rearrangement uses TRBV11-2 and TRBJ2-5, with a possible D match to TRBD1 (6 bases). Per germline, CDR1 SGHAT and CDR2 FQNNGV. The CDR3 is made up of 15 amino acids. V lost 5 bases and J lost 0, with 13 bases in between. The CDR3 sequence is CASSGPGTNQETQYF. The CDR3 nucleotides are TGTGCCAGCAGCGGCCCCGGGACAAACCAAGAGACCCAGTACTTC.

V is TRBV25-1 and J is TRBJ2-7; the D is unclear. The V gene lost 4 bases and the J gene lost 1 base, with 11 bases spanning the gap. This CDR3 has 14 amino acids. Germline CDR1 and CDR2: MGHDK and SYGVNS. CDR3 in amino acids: CASSVFGASYEQYF. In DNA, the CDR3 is TGTGCCAGCAGTGTATTCGGAGCATCCTACGAGCAGTACTTC.

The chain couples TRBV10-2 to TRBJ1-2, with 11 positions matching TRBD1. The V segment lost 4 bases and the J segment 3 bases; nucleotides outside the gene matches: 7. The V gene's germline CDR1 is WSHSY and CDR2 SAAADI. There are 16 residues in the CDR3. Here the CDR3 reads CASSGTGGNLDYGYTF. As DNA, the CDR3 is TGCGCCAGCAGTGGGACAGGGGGCAATTTAGACTATGGCTACACCTTC.

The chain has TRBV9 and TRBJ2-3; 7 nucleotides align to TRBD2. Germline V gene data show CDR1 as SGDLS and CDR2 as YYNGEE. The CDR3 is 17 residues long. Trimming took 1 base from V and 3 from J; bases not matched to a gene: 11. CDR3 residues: CASSVWVGAGVTDTQYF. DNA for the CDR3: TGTGCCAGCAGCGTATGGGTAGGGGCGGGGGTAACAGATACGCAGTATTTT.

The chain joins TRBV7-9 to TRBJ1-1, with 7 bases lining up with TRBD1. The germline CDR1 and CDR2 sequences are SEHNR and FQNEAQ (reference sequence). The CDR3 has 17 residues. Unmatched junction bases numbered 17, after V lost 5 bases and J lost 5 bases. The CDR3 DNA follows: TGTGCCAGCAGCCACCCGAGGCGACAGGGTGTTGAGACTGAAGCTTTCTTT. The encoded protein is CASSHPRRQGVETEAFF.

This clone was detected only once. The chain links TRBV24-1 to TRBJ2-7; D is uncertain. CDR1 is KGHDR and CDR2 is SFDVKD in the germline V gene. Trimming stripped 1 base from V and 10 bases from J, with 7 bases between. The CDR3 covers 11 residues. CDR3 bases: TGTGCCACCAGTGATTTTGGCGGACAGTACTTC. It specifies CATSDFGGQYF.

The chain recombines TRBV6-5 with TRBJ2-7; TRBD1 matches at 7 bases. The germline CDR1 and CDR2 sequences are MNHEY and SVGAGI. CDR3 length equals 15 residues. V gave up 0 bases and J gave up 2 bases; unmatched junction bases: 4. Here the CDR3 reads CASSYSGRGTYEQYF. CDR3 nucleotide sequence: TGTGCCAGCAGTTACTCAGGCAGGGGGACCTACGAGCAGTACTTC.

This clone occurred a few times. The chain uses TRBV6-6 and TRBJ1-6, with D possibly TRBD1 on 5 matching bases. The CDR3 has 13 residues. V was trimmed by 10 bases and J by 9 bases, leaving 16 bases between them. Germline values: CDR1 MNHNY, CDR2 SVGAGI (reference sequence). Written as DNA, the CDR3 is TGTGCCACTCTCCGGGGGGGGATTTCACCCCTCCACTTT. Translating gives CATLRGGISPLHF.

CDR3 in DNA: TGTGCCAGCATTCTTGAAGCTTTCTTT. This translates into CASILEAFF. The chain couples TRBV21-1 to TRBJ1-1. TRBV21-1 corresponds to a pseudogene. The CDR3 totals 9 residues.

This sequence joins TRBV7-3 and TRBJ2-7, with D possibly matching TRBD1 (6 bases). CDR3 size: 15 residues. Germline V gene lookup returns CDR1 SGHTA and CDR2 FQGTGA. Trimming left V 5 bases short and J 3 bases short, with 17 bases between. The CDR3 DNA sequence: TGTGCCAGCAGCCCCAACAGGGATGGGAACTACGAGCAGTACTTC. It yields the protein CASSPNRDGNYEQYF. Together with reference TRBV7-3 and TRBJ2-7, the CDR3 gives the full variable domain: GAGVSQTPSNKVTEKGKYVELRCDPISGHTALYWYRQSLGQGPEFLIYFQGTGAADDSGLPNDRFFAVRPEGSVSTLKIQRTERGDSAVYLCASSPNRDGNYEQYFGPGTRLTVT.

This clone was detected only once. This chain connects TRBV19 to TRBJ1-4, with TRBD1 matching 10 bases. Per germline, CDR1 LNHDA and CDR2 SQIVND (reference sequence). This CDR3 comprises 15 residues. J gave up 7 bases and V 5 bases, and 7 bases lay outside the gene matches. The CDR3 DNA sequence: TGTGCCAGTAGTTTCCCGGGACAGGGGCCTGAAAAACTGTTTTTT. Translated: CASSFPGQGPEKLFF.

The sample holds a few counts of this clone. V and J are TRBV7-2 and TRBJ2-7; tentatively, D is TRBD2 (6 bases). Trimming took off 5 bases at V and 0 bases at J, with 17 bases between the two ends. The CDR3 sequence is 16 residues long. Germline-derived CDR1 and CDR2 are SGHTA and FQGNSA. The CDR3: CASSQGSGWASYEQYF. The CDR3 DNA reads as TGTGCCAGCAGCCAAGGGAGCGGGTGGGCCTCCTACGAGCAGTACTTC.

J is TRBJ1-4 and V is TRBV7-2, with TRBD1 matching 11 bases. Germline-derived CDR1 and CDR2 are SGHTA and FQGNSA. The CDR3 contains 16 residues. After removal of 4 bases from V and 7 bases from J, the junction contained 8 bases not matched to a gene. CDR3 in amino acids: CASSSKGQGAGEKLFF. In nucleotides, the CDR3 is TGTGCCAGCAGCTCCAAAGGACAGGGGGCCGGTGAAAAACTGTTTTTT.

This chain's CDR3 is CSASFNTGGYGTEAFF. The CDR3 nucleotides are TGCAGTGCTAGTTTTAATACAGGGGGCTACGGCACTGAAGCTTTCTTT. The rearrangement uses TRBV20-1 and TRBJ1-1; 9 nucleotides match TRBD1. The V segment lost 3 bases and the J segment 4 bases; nucleotides outside the gene matches: 12. Germline V lookup: CDR1 DFQATT, CDR2 SNEGSKA (reference sequence). CDR3 size: 16 residues.

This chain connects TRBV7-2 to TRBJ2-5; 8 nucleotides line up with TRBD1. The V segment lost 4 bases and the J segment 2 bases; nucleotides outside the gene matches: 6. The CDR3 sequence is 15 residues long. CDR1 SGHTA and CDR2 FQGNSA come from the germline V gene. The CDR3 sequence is CASSSGQGPQETQYF. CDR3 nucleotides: TGTGCCAGCAGCTCAGGACAGGGCCCACAAGAGACCCAGTACTTC.

DNA for the CDR3: TGTGCCAGCAGCTTAATCAAGACAGGCCATCAGCCCCAGCATTTT. Protein product: CASSLIKTGHQPQHF. V gene TRBV7-6 combines with J gene TRBJ1-5; D is possibly TRBD1 (6 bases). CDR3 size: 15 residues. CDR1 SGHVS and CDR2 FNYEAQ come from the germline V gene. V was clipped by 2 bases and J by 5 bases, with 13 bases between them.

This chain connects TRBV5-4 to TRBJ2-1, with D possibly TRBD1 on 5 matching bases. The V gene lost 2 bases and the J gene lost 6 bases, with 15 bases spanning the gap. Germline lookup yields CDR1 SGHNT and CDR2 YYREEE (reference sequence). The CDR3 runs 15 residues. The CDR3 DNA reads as TGTGCCAGCAGCTTAAGACAGAGTGGTATCAATGAGCAGTTCTTC. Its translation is CASSLRQSGINEQFF.

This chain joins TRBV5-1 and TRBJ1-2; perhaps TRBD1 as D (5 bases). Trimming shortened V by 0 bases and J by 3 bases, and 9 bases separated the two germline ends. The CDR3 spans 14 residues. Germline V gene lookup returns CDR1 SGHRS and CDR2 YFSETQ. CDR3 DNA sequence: TGCGCCAGCAGCTTGGCTCAGGGTGACTATGGCTACACCTTC. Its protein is CASSLAQGDYGYTF.

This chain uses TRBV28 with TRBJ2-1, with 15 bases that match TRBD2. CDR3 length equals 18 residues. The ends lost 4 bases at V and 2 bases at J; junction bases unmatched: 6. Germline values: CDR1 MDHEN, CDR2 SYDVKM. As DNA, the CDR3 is TGTGCCAGCAGTTCCCCCGGACTAGCGGGGGGGCCCTACAATGAGCAGTTCTTC. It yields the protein CASSSPGLAGGPYNEQFF.